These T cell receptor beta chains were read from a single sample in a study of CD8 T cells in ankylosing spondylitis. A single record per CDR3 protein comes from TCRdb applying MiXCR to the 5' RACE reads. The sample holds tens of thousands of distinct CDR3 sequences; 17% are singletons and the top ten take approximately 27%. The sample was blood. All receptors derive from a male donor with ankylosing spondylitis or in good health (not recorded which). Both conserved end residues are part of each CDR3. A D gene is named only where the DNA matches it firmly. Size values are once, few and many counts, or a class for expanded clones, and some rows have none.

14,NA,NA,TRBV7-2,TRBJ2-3,CASSLAGSPDTQYF,TGTGCCAGCAGCTTAGCCGGCTCACCGGATACGCAGTATTTT
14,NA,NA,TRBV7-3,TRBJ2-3,CASSLGDNTDTQYF,TGTGCCAGCAGCTTAGGGGACAACACAGATACGCAGTATTTT
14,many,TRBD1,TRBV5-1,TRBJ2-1,CASSLAGTDNEQFF,TGCGCCAGCAGCTTGGCCGGGACAGACAATGAGCAGTTCTTC
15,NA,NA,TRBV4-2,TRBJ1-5,CASSQDRQGIQPQHF,TGTGCCAGCAGCCAAGATCGGCAGGGCATTCAGCCCCAGCATTTT
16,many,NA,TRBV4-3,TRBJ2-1,CASSQDTGLPYNEQFF,TGCGCCAGCAGCCAAGATACGGGTCTCCCTTACAATGAGCAGTTCTTC
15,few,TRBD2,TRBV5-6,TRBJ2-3,CASSSLAGGPDTQYF,TGTGCCAGCAGCTCACTAGCGGGGGGGCCAGATACGCAGTATTTT
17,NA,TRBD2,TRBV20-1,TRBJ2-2,CSARPQGLAGRTGELFF,TGCAGTGCTAGACCCCAGGGACTAGCGGGACGCACCGGGGAGCTGTTTTTT
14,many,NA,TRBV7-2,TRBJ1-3,CASSSIRAGNTIYF,TGTGCCAGCAGCTCGATCAGGGCTGGAAACACCATATATTTT
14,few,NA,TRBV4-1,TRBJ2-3,CASSQDGSTDTQYF,TGCGCCAGCAGCCAAGATGGAAGCACAGATACGCAGTATTTT
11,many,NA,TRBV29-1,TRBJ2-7,CSVERRGEQYF,TGCAGCGTTGAACGCCGGGGCGAGCAGTACTTC
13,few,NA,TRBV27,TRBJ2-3,CASSYSRGDTQYF,TGTGCCAGCAGTTATTCTAGGGGGGATACGCAGTATTTT
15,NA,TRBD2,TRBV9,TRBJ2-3,CASSAAGASTDTQYF,TGTGCCAGCAGTGCAGCGGGGGCTAGCACAGATACGCAGTATTTT
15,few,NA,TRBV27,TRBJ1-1,CASSSRRGSGTEAFF,TGTGCCAGCAGTTCCCGCAGGGGATCTGGGACTGAAGCTTTCTTT
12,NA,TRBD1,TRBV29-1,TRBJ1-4,CSVGQGASELFF,TGCAGCGTGGGACAGGGGGCTTCAGAACTGTTTTTT
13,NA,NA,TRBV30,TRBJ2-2,CAWGRGYTGELFF,TGTGCCTGGGGCAGGGGTTACACCGGGGAGCTGTTTTTT
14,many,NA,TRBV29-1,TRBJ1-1,CSVQKDKAKAEAFF,TGCAGCGTTCAGAAGGACAAGGCGAAGGCTGAAGCTTTCTTT
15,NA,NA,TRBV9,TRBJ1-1,CASSAEGQGWSEAFF,TGTGCCAGCAGCGCCGAGGGGCAGGGGTGGAGTGAAGCTTTCTTT
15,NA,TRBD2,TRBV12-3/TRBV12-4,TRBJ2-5,CASSTSGGLRETQYF,TGTGCCAGCAGTACTAGCGGGGGGTTAAGGGAGACCCAGTACTTC
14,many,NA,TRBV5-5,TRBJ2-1,CASSLGVRRDEQFF,TGTGCCAGCAGCTTGGGAGTACGGCGGGATGAGCAGTTCTTC
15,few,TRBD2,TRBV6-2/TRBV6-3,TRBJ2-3,CASRNSGMGTDTQYF,TGTGCCAGCAGGAATAGCGGGATGGGCACAGATACGCAGTATTTT
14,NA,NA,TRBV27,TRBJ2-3,CASSTDTFTDTQYF,TGTGCCAGCAGTACGGACACCTTCACAGATACGCAGTATTTT
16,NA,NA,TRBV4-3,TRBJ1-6,CASSQEARGDNSPLHF,TGCGCCAGCAGCCAAGAAGCCAGGGGCGACAATTCACCCCTCCACTTT
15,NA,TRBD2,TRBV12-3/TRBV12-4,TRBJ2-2,CASCATSGGPGELFF,TGTGCCAGCTGCGCGACTAGCGGGGGGCCCGGGGAGCTGTTTTTT
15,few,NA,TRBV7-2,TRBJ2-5,CASSLVAGASGTQYF,TGTGCCAGCAGCTTAGTTGCGGGGGCCTCAGGGACCCAGTACTTC
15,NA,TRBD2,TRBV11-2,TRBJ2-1,CASSSAAGGYNEQFF,TGTGCCAGCAGCTCCGCCGCGGGAGGCTACAATGAGCAGTTCTTC
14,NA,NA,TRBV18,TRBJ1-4,CASSAARSNEKLFF,TGTGCCAGCTCAGCGGCGAGGTCTAATGAAAAACTGTTTTTT
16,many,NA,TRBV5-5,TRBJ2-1,CASSLSETFWRDEQFF,TGTGCCAGCAGCTTGAGTGAAACTTTCTGGAGGGATGAGCAGTTCTTC
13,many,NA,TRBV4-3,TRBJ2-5,CASSPGLQETQYF,TGCGCCAGCAGCCCGGGACTCCAAGAGACCCAGTACTTC
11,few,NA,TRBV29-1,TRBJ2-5,CSALREETQYF,TGCAGCGCCCTCAGGGAAGAGACCCAGTACTTC
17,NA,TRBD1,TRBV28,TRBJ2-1,CASSFLRGTGRSNEQFF,TGTGCCAGCAGTTTTTTGAGAGGGACAGGGAGGTCAAATGAGCAGTTCTTC
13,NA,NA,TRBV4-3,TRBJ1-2,CASSPTATYGYTF,TGCGCCAGCAGCCCGACAGCCACCTATGGCTACACCTTC
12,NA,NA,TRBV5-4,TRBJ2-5,CASSPYQETQYF,TGTGCCAGCAGCCCATACCAAGAGACCCAGTACTTC
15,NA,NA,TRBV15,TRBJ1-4,CATSRTDGVREKLFF,TGTGCCACCAGCAGGACAGACGGGGTGCGTGAAAAACTGTTTTTT
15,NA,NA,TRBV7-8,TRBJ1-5,CASRANRDSNQPQHF,TGTGCCAGCAGAGCAAACAGGGATAGCAATCAGCCCCAGCATTTT
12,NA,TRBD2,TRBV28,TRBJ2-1,CASSLQTSNPFF,TGTGCCAGCAGTTTGCAGACTAGCAATCCGTTCTTC
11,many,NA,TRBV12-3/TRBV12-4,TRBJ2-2,CASSLSGELFF,TGCGCCAGCAGCTTGTCTGGGGAGCTGTTTTTT
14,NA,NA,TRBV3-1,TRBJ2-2,CASSQDGAPGELFF,TGTGCCAGCAGCCAAGATGGGGCCCCTGGGGAGCTGTTTTTT
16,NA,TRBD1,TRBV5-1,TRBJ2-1,CASSLDGQGRGNEQFF,TGCGCCAGCAGCTTGGACGGACAGGGAAGGGGCAATGAGCAGTTCTTC
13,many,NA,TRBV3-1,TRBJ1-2,CASSQDRLYGYTF,TGTGCCAGCAGCCAAGACAGGCTCTATGGCTACACCTTC
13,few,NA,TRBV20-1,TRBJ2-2,CSAAVSNTGELFF,TGCAGTGCGGCAGTTTCCAACACCGGGGAGCTGTTTTTT
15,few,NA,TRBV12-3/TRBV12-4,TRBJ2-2,CASSPTTGGTGELFF,TGTGCCAGCAGCCCTACTACTGGTGGCACCGGGGAGCTGTTTTTT
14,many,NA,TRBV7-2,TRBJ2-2,CASSPTRPTGELFF,TGTGCCAGCAGCCCCACCCGTCCGACCGGGGAGCTGTTTTTT
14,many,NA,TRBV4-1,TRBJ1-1,CASSQVQINTEAFF,TGCGCCAGCAGCCAAGTACAGATTAACACTGAAGCTTTCTTT
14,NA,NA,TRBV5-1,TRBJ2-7,CASRGGVTSYEQYF,TGCGCCAGCAGAGGGGGGGTGACCTCCTACGAGCAGTACTTC
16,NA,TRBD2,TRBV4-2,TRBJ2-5,CASSQESSGIQETQYF,TGTGCCAGCAGCCAAGAATCTAGCGGTATTCAAGAGACCCAGTACTTC
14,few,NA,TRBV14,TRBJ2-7,CASSQWQSTMEQYF,TGTGCCAGCAGCCAGTGGCAGAGTACGATGGAGCAGTACTTC
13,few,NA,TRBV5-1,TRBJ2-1,CASSTGLGNEQFF,TGCGCCAGCAGCACGGGACTTGGCAATGAGCAGTTCTTC
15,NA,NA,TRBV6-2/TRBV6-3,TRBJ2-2,CASTLIPDGTGELFF,TGTGCCAGCACCCTCATTCCCGACGGCACCGGGGAGCTGTTTTTT
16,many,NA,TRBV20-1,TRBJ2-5,CSARDRAGMGQETQYF,TGCAGTGCTAGAGATCGTGCGGGTATGGGGCAAGAGACCCAGTACTTC
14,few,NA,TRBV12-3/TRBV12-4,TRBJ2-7,CASSFSRVAYEQYF,TGTGCCAGCAGTTTCTCCAGGGTGGCCTACGAGCAGTACTTC
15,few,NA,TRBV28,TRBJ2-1,CASSYVRGGLNEQFF,TGTGCCAGCAGTTACGTGAGGGGGGGCCTGAATGAGCAGTTCTTC
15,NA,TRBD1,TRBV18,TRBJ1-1,CASSPPQGKGTEAFF,TGTGCCAGCTCACCTCCACAGGGGAAGGGCACTGAAGCTTTCTTT
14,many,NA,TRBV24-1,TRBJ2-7,CATSVGRGNYEQYF,TGTGCCACCAGTGTCGGCAGGGGCAATTACGAGCAGTACTTC
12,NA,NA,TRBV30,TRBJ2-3,CAWSLTYETQYF,TGTGCCTGGAGCCTTACATACGAAACGCAGTATTTT
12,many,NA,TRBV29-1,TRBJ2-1,CSSRIADNEQFF,TGCAGCTCCCGAATTGCGGACAATGAGCAGTTCTTC
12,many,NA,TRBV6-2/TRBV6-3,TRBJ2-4,CASSYPGAVQYF,TGTGCCAGCAGTTACCCAGGGGCAGTTCAGTACTTC
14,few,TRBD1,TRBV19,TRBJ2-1,CASGGQGAYNEQFF,TGTGCCAGTGGCGGACAGGGGGCCTACAATGAGCAGTTCTTC